These T cell receptor beta chains were read from a single sample in a study of post-analysis software for immune sequencing data. TCRdb fed the PCR reads into MiXCR, producing one record per CDR3 protein. In the table there are 350,000 to 500,000 distinct CDR3 sequences, approximately 42% of which are singletons. The source material was blood. The receptors were gathered from a girl between 2 and 10 years old with multiple sclerosis. Each CDR3 is given with its conserved first and last residue. D genes are given only for firm matches. Rows give clone size only sometimes, using once, few, many, or a class for an expanded clone.

TRBJ1-2 TRBV29-1 - - TGCAGCGTTTCTTCAGGATACTTATTCTATGGCTACACCTTC CSVSSGYLFYGYTF
TRBJ1-1 TRBV7-9 - - TGTGCCAGCAGCTTACGGTATGAAGCTTTCTTT CASSLRYEAFF
TRBJ2-1 TRBV10-3 - TRBD2 TGTGCCATCAGTGAGCTACCCCCGGGAGGTGAGCAGTTCTTC CAISELPPGGEQFF
TRBJ2-6 TRBV5-6 - TRBD1 TGTGCCAGCAGCCCGGACAGGGGCGACTCTGGGGCCAACGTCCTGACTTTC CASSPDRGDSGANVLTF
TRBJ2-7 TRBV7-8 - - TGTGCCAGCAGCTTACTAGGGCAGGGTTGGATCTACGAGCAGTACTTC CASSLLGQGWIYEQYF
TRBJ1-1 TRBV28 - TRBD1 TGTGCCAGCAGTTTAGGGACAGTGCTTGAAGCTTTCTTT CASSLGTVLEAFF
TRBJ2-7 TRBV20-1 few TRBD2 TGCAGTGCTAGAGTTAGTAGCGGGAGGCCCTACGAGCAGTACTTC CSARVSSGRPYEQYF
TRBJ1-2 TRBV10-3 - - TGTGCCATCAGGTCCGGGGATCCCAATGGCTACACCTTC CAIRSGDPNGYTF
TRBJ1-5 TRBV7-6 few TRBD1 TGTGCCAGCAGCTTAGACTCAGGGGGGCCTGGAGGCAATCAGCCCCAGCATTTT CASSLDSGGPGGNQPQHF
TRBJ2-1 TRBV4-2 - TRBD2 TGTGCCAGCAGCCCCGCTATTCTAGCGGGAGGAACTGAGCAGTTCTTC CASSPAILAGGTEQFF
TRBJ1-5 TRBV27 - - TGTGCCAGCAGCCGTTTTTGGGGAATTGAAGGGGACCAGCCCCAGCATTTT CASSRFWGIEGDQPQHF
TRBJ1-5 TRBV21-1 - - TGTGCCAGCAGCCGGGAGGGACGCCAATGGGCCCAGCATTTT CASSREGRQWAQHF
TRBJ2-7 TRBV18 - TRBD1 TGTGCCAGCTCACCAGAGGGGGCCCGCGAGCAGTACTTC CASSPEGAREQYF
TRBJ2-5 TRBV29-1 - - TGCAGCGTTGGAGTCGGTGGGTTTCAAGAGACCCAGTACTTC CSVGVGGFQETQYF
TRBJ2-3 TRBV6-1 - - TGTGCCAGACTGGGGGAGCGCACAGATACGCAGTATTTT CARLGERTDTQYF
TRBJ2-1 TRBV7-3 few - TGTGCCAGCAGCTTAGGACACGGGAGCTCCTACAATGAGCAGTTCTTC CASSLGHGSSYNEQFF
TRBJ2-7 TRBV5-1 - - TGCGCCAGCAGCCCTACACCTGGATCCTACGAGCAGTACTTC CASSPTPGSYEQYF
TRBJ2-5 TRBV19 - TRBD1 TGTGCCAGTACCATGGGACAGGGGGGACGAGAGACCCAGTACTTC CASTMGQGGRETQYF
TRBJ2-1 TRBV7-2 few TRBD1 TGTGCCAGCAGGACAGGGGCTGGGTATGAGCAGTTCTTC CASRTGAGYEQFF
TRBJ1-1 TRBV15 few - TGTGCCACCAGCAGTTGGCGTACTGAAGCTTTCTTT CATSSWRTEAFF
TRBJ2-7 TRBV4-3 - TRBD1 TGCGCCAGCAGCCAAGGTTTCAGTGGCAGGGGGTACCCCTACGAGCAGTACTTC CASSQGFSGRGYPYEQYF
TRBJ2-7 TRBV7-2 - TRBD2 TGTGCCAGCAGCTTAATGGTCTCGGTGGGAGGGATCTACGAGCAGTACTTC CASSLMVSVGGIYEQYF
TRBJ2-5 TRBV7-9 few - TGTGCCAGCAGCTACGACACTATAAACGGGGGTACCTACAATGAGCAGTACTTC CASSYDTINGGTYNEQYF
TRBJ2-1 TRBV5-1 - - TGCGCCAGCAGCTCCGGGGCTGCCAATGAGCAGTTCTTC CASSSGAANEQFF
TRBJ1-6 TRBV7-8 few - TGTGCCAGCAGCTTAGCTTGGGGTGCTAATTCACCCCTCCACTTT CASSLAWGANSPLHF
TRBJ2-1 TRBV24-1 - TRBD1 TGTGCCACCAGTGATCTGACAGGGTACGAGCAGTTCTTC CATSDLTGYEQFF
TRBJ1-2 TRBV29-1 - - TGCAGCGTTGAAGACAGGGCCTATGGCTACACCTTC CSVEDRAYGYTF
TRBJ2-7 TRBV7-8 - - TGTGCCAGCAGCTTAGAGGTGCGGTACGAGCAGTACTTC CASSLEVRYEQYF
TRBJ2-1 TRBV29-1 few TRBD1 TGCAGCGTGCTGACAATCAGGACAGGGTGGGATGAGCAGTTCTTC CSVLTIRTGWDEQFF
TRBJ1-5 TRBV12-3/TRBV12-4 - - TGTGTCAGCAGTGGGGAAGAGCGGGGAGCCAATCAGCCCCAGCATTTT CVSSGEERGANQPQHF
TRBJ2-5 TRBV7-9 - TRBD1 TGTGCCAGCAGCTTTACGGGGACAGGGCGCCAAGAGACCCAGTACTTC CASSFTGTGRQETQYF
TRBJ1-2 TRBV6-5 few - TGTGCCAGCAGTTCACATGGACAGAACCCCTATGGCTACACCTTC CASSSHGQNPYGYTF
TRBJ2-7 TRBV5-6 few TRBD2 TGTGCCAGCAGCTTGTGGAGCGGGGGGGCACTCGAGCAGTACTTC CASSLWSGGALEQYF
TRBJ1-2 TRBV15 few - TGTGCCACCAGCAGGGGATATGGCTACACCTTC CATSRGYGYTF
TRBJ2-4 TRBV4-2 - TRBD2 TGTGCCAGCAGCCAGAACCCAGCGGGGGCCAAAAACATTCAGTACTTC CASSQNPAGAKNIQYF
TRBJ2-7 TRBV15 - - TGTGCCACCAGCAGTAGACAGAACCCTTACCACGAGCAGTACTTC CATSSRQNPYHEQYF
TRBJ2-1 TRBV7-2 once - TGTGCCAGCGGCCCTTGGGAGACAGGTGCCAATGAGCAGTTCTTC CASGPWETGANEQFF
TRBJ1-5 TRBV6-1 - - TGTGCCAGCAGACACCTAGGGGGTCAGCCCCAGCATTTT CASRHLGGQPQHF
TRBJ1-1 TRBV6-5 - - TGTGCCAGCAGTTCGGGGGAGGTGTTAACTGAAGCTTTCTTT CASSSGEVLTEAFF
TRBJ2-1 TRBV29-1 few - TGCAGCGTTGAAGATCCGCAGGGTTTAGTGCAGTTCTTC CSVEDPQGLVQFF